This entry concerns a single T cell receptor beta chain. This sample is part of a study of blood T cell repertoires in COVID-19. On the study more broadly: The analysed material was cDNA or gDNA that came from T cells, B-cell-depleted T cells, or PBMCs.

Germline CDR1 is MNHEY and CDR2 is SMNVEV (reference sequence). V was pared by 3 bases and J by 10 bases, with 9 bases of the junction left unmatched. The CDR3 is 15 residues long. Clinical history reported by participants formed the basis on which cohorts were assigned. Each recovered donor of Cohort 3 presented with two negative PCRs, clearance, or symptom resolution. As originally analysed: Researchers report that nucleated cell counts were estimated from reference gene primer amplification. TCRdb's copy holds only in-frame clones and misses some; the assay was immunoSEQ multiplex PCR. V and J calls and clone size follow that table, whereas D and trimming were derived from the DNA. Among 150,000 to 200,000 clones listed, more than 75% were seen once.

Sequenced sample: PBMCs or T cells enriched from blood (not recorded which). This chain uses TRBV27 with TRBJ1-4, with TRBD1 matching 9 bases. The TCR was taken from a woman between 50 and 59 years old who had recovered from COVID-19. The DNA for the CDR3 is TGTGCCAGCAGTTTGTACCGGGACAGGGTCGGAAAACTGTTTTTT. This translates into CASSLYRDRVGKLFF.